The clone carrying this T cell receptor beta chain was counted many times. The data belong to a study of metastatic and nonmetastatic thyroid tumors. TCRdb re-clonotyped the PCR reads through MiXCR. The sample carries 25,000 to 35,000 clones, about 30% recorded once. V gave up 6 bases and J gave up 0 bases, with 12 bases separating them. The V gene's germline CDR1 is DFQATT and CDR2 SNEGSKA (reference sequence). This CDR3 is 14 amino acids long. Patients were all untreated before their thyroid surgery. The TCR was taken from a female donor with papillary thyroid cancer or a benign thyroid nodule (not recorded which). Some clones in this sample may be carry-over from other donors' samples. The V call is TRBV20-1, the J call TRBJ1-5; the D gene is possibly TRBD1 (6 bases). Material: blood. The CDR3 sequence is CSASGALSNQPQHF. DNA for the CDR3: TGCAGTGCCTCAGGGGCCCTTAGCAATCAGCCCCAGCATTTT.